This TCR beta chain was recovered during a study of cytomegalovirus exposure and HLA in healthy donors. The primer mix had 60 Vbeta and 13 Jbeta primers. TCRdb's copy holds only in-frame clones and misses some; the assay was immunoSEQ multiplex PCR. The sample lists 200,000 to 250,000 clones, about 70% occurring once. CDR1 SGHRS and CDR2 YFSETQ come from the germline V gene. This CDR3 has 16 residues. Trimming at V came to 0 bases and at J to 0 bases, leaving 3 bases not matched to a gene. This TCR came from a woman aged 25-40 years in good health and CMV-seronegative. The chain links TRBV5-1 to TRBJ2-3; TRBD2 agrees at 8 bases. The sample comprised PBMCs. DNA for the CDR3: TGCGCCAGCAGCTTGGGTAGCGGGGCCAGCACAGATACGCAGTATTTT. It translates to CASSLGSGASTDTQYF. Combining the CDR3 with reference TRBV5-1 and TRBJ2-3 gives the whole variable domain KAGVTQTPRYLIKTRGQQVTLSCSPISGHRSVSWYQQTPGQGLQFLFEYFSETQRNKGNFPGRFSGRQFSNSRSEMNVSTLELGDSALYLCASSLGSGASTDTQYFGPGTRLTVL.